Here is one TCR beta chain with its context. Antigen: not known. CDR3 length: 18 amino acids. V lost 1 base to trimming and J lost 0 bases, with 18 bases between them. Germline loops: CDR1 LGHDT, CDR2 YNNKEL (reference sequence). This specimen belongs to a study of Ad26.COV2.S vaccination and SARS-CoV-2 variants. Overall study results and limits: The study found similar non-spike TCR breadth in vaccine and placebo recipients. Vaccine recipients posted higher spike-specific TCR breadth than their placebo counterparts. Analyses that measured TCR breadth and depth may have underestimated total T cell responses.

The method was immunoSEQ multiplex PCR; TCRdb's version includes in-frame clones alone and lacks a portion of them. The sample has approximately 150,000 clones, roughly 89% seen once. The TCR originated in a human donor who had recovered from COVID-19. The chain has TRBV3-1 (or the pseudogene TRBV3-2) and TRBJ1-2, with a tentative D call TRBD1 (6 bases). The sequencing here drew on peripheral blood, taken after recovery from COVID-19. CDR3 DNA: TGTGCCAGCAGCCAAGCTTCGGACAGCATAACCTCTAACTATGGCTACACCTTC. The encoded protein is CASSQASDSITSNYGYTF.